Listed below are T cell receptor beta chains from one sample, sequenced in a study of OX40 agonist ivuxolimab in advanced cancers. Some clones are missing from TCRdb's copy, which holds only in-frame ones; the method was immunoSEQ multiplex PCR. The sample contains just over 90,000 clones, approximately 94% of which appear only once. The sequenced sample was CD4+ or CD8+ T cells sorted from blood, obtained in a trial of the OX40 agonist ivuxolimab. The receptors were gathered from an adult with an advanced solid tumor such as melanoma, head and neck, liver or kidney cancer. CDR3s include the opening cysteine and the closing phenylalanine or tryptophan. The D gene is left open where the match is weak. Not every row has a clone size; where given, it reads once, few, many or a size class.

TRBV6-1	NA	NA	TRBJ1-1	CASQTGFGNTEAFF	TGTGCCAGCCAGACAGGTTTCGGGAACACTGAAGCTTTCTTT
TRBV5-5	NA	NA	TRBJ2-5	CASSFIGEETQYF	TGTGCCAGCAGCTTCATTGGGGAGGAGACCCAGTACTTC
TRBV6-4	TRBD2	NA	TRBJ2-1	CASSDSTSGYNEQFF	TGTGCCAGCAGTGACTCGACTAGCGGCTACAATGAGCAGTTCTTC
TRBV29-1	TRBD1	NA	TRBJ1-2	CSVRAGQGTHYGYTF	TGCAGCGTCCGTGCGGGACAGGGGACTCACTATGGCTACACCTTC
TRBV5-1	NA	NA	TRBJ1-6	CASSTGGSPLHF	TGCGCCAGCAGTACGGGAGGTTCACCCCTCCACTTT
TRBV20-1	NA	once	TRBJ2-1	CSALAHEQFF	TGCAGTGCCCTGGCCCATGAGCAGTTCTTC
TRBV14	NA	NA	TRBJ1-6	CASSPQGGTYNSPLHF	TGTGCCAGCAGCCCCCAAGGCGGGACCTATAATTCACCCCTCCACTTT
TRBV10-1	NA	NA	TRBJ1-1	CASITGPNTEAFF	TGCGCCAGCATAACAGGACCGAACACTGAAGCTTTCTTT
TRBV7-2	NA	NA	TRBJ1-4	CASSFKYAGTNEKLFF	TGTGCCAGCAGCTTTAAATATGCTGGGACTAATGAAAAACTGTTTTTT
TRBV11-2	NA	NA	TRBJ2-1	CASSLALGTEQFF	TGTGCCAGCAGCTTAGCCTTAGGGACTGAGCAGTTCTTC
TRBV7-9	NA	NA	TRBJ2-5	CASSFTGPRSPRQETQYF	TGTGCCAGCAGCTTTACCGGACCCCGGAGCCCTCGTCAAGAGACCCAGTACTTC
TRBV10-3	NA	NA	TRBJ1-6	CAISESGDSPLHF	TGTGCCATCAGTGAGTCAGGGGATTCACCCCTCCACTTT
TRBV6-5	NA	once	TRBJ2-7	CASSIGSGYEQYF	TGTGCCAGCAGTATTGGATCGGGCTACGAGCAGTACTTC
TRBV4-3	TRBD1	NA	TRBJ1-1	CASSHNRGNTEAFF	TGCGCCAGCAGCCACAACAGGGGGAACACTGAAGCTTTCTTT
TRBV5-4	NA	medium-sized	TRBJ1-4	CASSPGSGSEKLFF	TGTGCCAGCAGCCCAGGGAGCGGGAGTGAAAAACTGTTTTTT
TRBV28	NA	once	TRBJ2-7	CASRGGAAYEQYF	TGTGCCAGCAGGGGGGGAGCGGCCTACGAGCAGTACTTC
TRBV7-9	NA	NA	TRBJ2-1	CASSSHLTRSYNEQFF	TGTGCCAGCAGCTCCCACTTGACGCGCTCCTACAATGAGCAGTTCTTC
TRBV7-6	NA	NA	TRBJ1-3	CASSLGQGNTIYF	TGTGCCAGCAGCTTAGGCCAGGGAAACACCATATATTTT
TRBV4-1	NA	NA	TRBJ2-1	CASSQLGRVNEQFF	TGCGCCAGCAGCCAATTGGGAAGGGTCAATGAGCAGTTCTTC
TRBV11-3	NA	NA	TRBJ2-1	CASSSRGAGDEQFF	TGTGCCAGCAGCTCCCGGGGGGCCGGAGATGAGCAGTTCTTC
TRBV4-3	NA	once	TRBJ1-6	CASSQGIRINSPLHF	TGCGCCAGCAGCCAAGGTATCAGGATTAATTCACCCCTCCACTTT
TRBV29-1	NA	NA	TRBJ2-7	CSVGRSYEQYF	TGCAGCGTTGGCAGATCCTACGAGCAGTACTTC
TRBV4-1	NA	NA	TRBJ2-2	CASRLLDPSTGELFF	TGCGCCAGCAGGCTACTAGATCCGAGCACCGGGGAGCTGTTTTTT
TRBV27	NA	NA	TRBJ1-1	CASSSLRGTEAFF	TGTGCCAGCAGCTCATTGCGGGGAACTGAAGCTTTCTTT
TRBV9	NA	NA	TRBJ2-3	CASSLFGTGVDTQYF	TGTGCCAGCAGCTTATTCGGGACCGGGGTGGATACGCAGTATTTT
TRBV6-1	NA	NA	TRBJ1-2	CASSYGAYGYTF	TGTGCCAGTTCTTACGGTGCCTATGGCTACACCTTC
TRBV5-6	NA	NA	TRBJ1-3	CASSQQGMGNTIYF	TGTGCCAGCAGCCAACAGGGTATGGGAAACACCATATATTTT
TRBV4-3	NA	NA	TRBJ1-2	CASSQARPGYGYTF	TGCGCCAGCAGCCAAGCTAGACCTGGGTATGGCTACACCTTC
TRBV27	NA	NA	TRBJ1-6	CASTSVAGYNSPLHF	TGTGCCAGCACTTCTGTTGCGGGGTATAATTCACCCCTCCACTTT
TRBV6-6	NA	NA	TRBJ2-1	CASSLNQGGHYNEQFF	TGTGCCAGCAGCTTGAATCAGGGGGGCCACTACAATGAGCAGTTCTTC
TRBV5-4	NA	NA	TRBJ2-3	CASSLGRGRTDTQYF	TGTGCCAGCAGCTTGGGTCGGGGGCGCACAGATACGCAGTATTTT
TRBV5-6	NA	NA	TRBJ1-2	CASSLEGGILYGYTF	TGTGCCAGCAGCTTGGAGGGCGGGATTCTCTATGGCTACACCTTC
TRBV30	NA	NA	TRBJ1-1	CAWSDAGWTLNTEAFF	TGTGCCTGGAGTGACGCTGGGTGGACACTGAACACTGAAGCTTTCTTT
TRBV12-5	NA	NA	TRBJ1-2	CASGLLDRANYGYTF	TGTGCTAGTGGTTTGTTGGACCGCGCGAATTATGGCTACACCTTC
TRBV6-5	NA	NA	TRBJ2-1	CASSYSDSVGEQFF	TGTGCCAGCAGTTACTCGGACAGCGTGGGTGAGCAGTTCTTC
TRBV6-4	NA	NA	TRBJ2-3	CASSDIAGTDTQYF	TGTGCCAGCAGTGACATAGCGGGCACAGATACGCAGTATTTT
TRBV4-1	TRBD1	NA	TRBJ2-3	CASSQATGGDTQYF	TGCGCCAGCAGCCAAGCGACAGGGGGGGATACGCAGTATTTT
TRBV29-1	NA	NA	TRBJ1-2	CSAVSLQEGYGYTF	TGCAGCGCTGTATCTCTTCAGGAGGGCTATGGCTACACCTTC
TRBV5-4	TRBD1	NA	TRBJ2-7	CASSSTQGPIHEQYF	TGTGCCAGCAGCTCCACACAGGGGCCCATCCACGAGCAGTACTTC
TRBV5-1	TRBD1	NA	TRBJ2-5	CASSLGQGMGLGETQYF	TGCGCCAGCAGCTTAGGACAGGGCATGGGTTTGGGAGAGACCCAGTACTTC
TRBV7-2	NA	NA	TRBJ1-5	CASSFTGSRDQPQHF	TGTGCCAGCAGCTTTACAGGGTCGCGGGATCAGCCCCAGCATTTT
TRBV13	NA	NA	TRBJ1-2	CASSPLQGYYGYTF	TGTGCCAGCAGCCCCCTCCAGGGGTATTATGGCTACACCTTC
TRBV6-1	NA	NA	TRBJ2-3	CASSEGGSTDTQYF	TGTGCCAGCAGTGAAGGGGGAAGCACAGATACGCAGTATTTT
TRBV2	NA	NA	TRBJ2-7	CASSPGPTYEQYF	TGTGCCAGCAGTCCGGGGCCCACCTACGAGCAGTACTTC
TRBV2	NA	NA	TRBJ1-5	CASSEGRGGYQPQHF	TGTGCCAGCAGTGAAGGGAGAGGCGGTTACCAGCCCCAGCATTTT
TRBV6-5	NA	once	TRBJ2-2	CASTTDTGELFF	TGTGCCAGCACTACGGATACCGGGGAGCTGTTTTTT
TRBV11-2	NA	NA	TRBJ2-5	CASSLHGTEGTQYF	TGTGCCAGCAGCTTACATGGGACCGAAGGGACCCAGTACTTC
TRBV11-2	TRBD1	NA	TRBJ1-1	CASEIWTGNILNTEAFF	TGTGCCAGCGAGATCTGGACAGGCAACATTCTGAACACTGAAGCTTTCTTT
TRBV25-1	TRBD1	NA	TRBJ2-1	CAAGTGLRNEQFF	TGTGCCGCCGGGACAGGGCTGAGAAATGAGCAGTTCTTC
TRBV6-1	TRBD1	NA	TRBJ2-7	CASSAGQETYEQYF	TGTGCCAGCAGTGCGGGACAGGAGACCTACGAGCAGTACTTC
TRBV7-9	NA	once	TRBJ2-5	CASSFGGETQYF	TGTGCCAGCAGCTTCGGCGGAGAGACCCAGTACTTC
TRBV7-2	TRBD2	NA	TRBJ2-1	CASSLSLAGGNEQFF	TGTGCCAGCAGCTTGAGTCTAGCGGGAGGCAATGAGCAGTTCTTC
TRBV6-5	NA	NA	TRBJ1-1	CASSYNQGLEAFF	TGTGCCAGCAGTTACAACCAGGGCCTTGAAGCTTTCTTT
TRBV6-1	TRBD1	NA	TRBJ1-2	CASRTGVGYTF	TGTGCCAGCAGGACAGGGGTTGGCTACACCTTC
TRBV10-2	NA	NA	TRBJ2-1	CASNGRASYNEQFF	TGCGCCAGCAATGGACGCGCCTCCTACAATGAGCAGTTCTTC
TRBV28	NA	few	TRBJ1-5	CASRGLGDGNQPQHF	TGTGCCAGCAGAGGGTTAGGGGATGGCAATCAGCCCCAGCATTTT
TRBV2	NA	once	TRBJ2-7	CASRSPGQKERRWDEQYF	TGTGCCAGCAGAAGCCCGGGACAAAAAGAGCGGCGGTGGGACGAGCAGTACTTC
TRBV18	TRBD1	NA	TRBJ1-5	CASSPVPRGQSNQPQHF	TGTGCCAGCTCACCGGTACCACGGGGACAGAGCAATCAGCCCCAGCATTTT
TRBV4-3	NA	NA	TRBJ1-1	CASSQDSMNTEAFF	TGCGCCAGCAGCCAAGACAGTATGAACACTGAAGCTTTCTTT
TRBV6-4	NA	NA	TRBJ2-1	CASRAGNEQFF	TGTGCCAGCAGGGCGGGCAATGAGCAGTTCTTC